One and the same sample provided the 15 T cell receptor beta chains below, sequenced in a study of cytomegalovirus exposure and HLA in healthy donors. The PCR had 60 Vbeta and 13 Jbeta primers. Data came from immunoSEQ multiplex PCR; TCRdb stores just in-frame clones and leaves some out. Altogether 95,000 to 150,000 clones are present, about 80% being singletons, with the ten largest covering around 1.6%. Sequenced sample: PBMCs. Every receptor here comes from a woman younger than 35 in good health and CMV-seronegative.

This clone was seen more than once but under ten times. The rearrangement joins TRBV28 to TRBJ2-7, with 12 positions matching TRBD2. This CDR3 contains 14 residues. Germline V lookup: CDR1 MDHEN, CDR2 SYDVKM. J lost 4 bases, V lost 4 bases, and 2 bases had no gene match. The CDR3 is CASSSGTSGYEQYF. CDR3 bases: TGTGCCAGCAGTTCGGGGACTAGCGGGTACGAGCAGTACTTC.

The J gene is TRBJ2-2, the V gene TRBV10-3; D might be TRBD1 (5 bases). Germline-derived CDR1 and CDR2 are ENHRY and SYGVKD. The CDR3 is 16 amino acids. Trimming cost V 3 bases and J 2 bases, with 13 bases left between them. CDR3 protein: CAISDPDSYNTGELFF. The CDR3 DNA follows: TGTGCCATCAGTGATCCCGACAGCTATAACACCGGGGAGCTGTTTTTT.

The CDR3 DNA is TGTGCCAGCAGTGAATTTGCGGGATTGGCTAACTATGGCTACACCTTC. Protein sequence: CASSEFAGLANYGYTF. The J gene is TRBJ1-2, the V gene TRBV25-1, with no clear D. V lost 1 base and J lost 0, with 12 bases in between. Per germline, CDR1 MGHDK and CDR2 SYGVNS. The CDR3 spans 16 residues.

The V and J genes are TRBV5-1 and TRBJ2-7; TRBD1 aligns across 7 bases. The V and J ends lost 7 bases and 3 bases, in that order; junction bases with no gene match: 10. Looked up from germline, CDR1 is SGHRS and CDR2 is YFSETQ. The length of the CDR3 is 14 residues. The CDR3 bases are TGCGCCAGCGCCGATAGGCAGGGGGTCTACGAGCAGTACTTC. Its translation is CASADRQGVYEQYF.

The V gene is TRBV5-1, the J gene TRBJ1-2; D may be TRBD1 (5 bases). Germline-derived CDR1 and CDR2 are SGHRS and YFSETQ. CDR3 length: 14 residues. V dropped 0 bases and J dropped 1 base, with 7 bases sitting between them. In DNA form, the CDR3 reads TGCGCCAGCAGCTTGGGGGGGGTTAACTATGGCTACACCTTC. Translation: CASSLGGVNYGYTF.

The chain's CDR3 is CASSQGARTRREKLFF. DNA for the CDR3: TGCGCCAGCAGCCAAGGCGCTCGGACTCGTAGAGAAAAACTGTTTTTT. The chain carries TRBV4-3 and TRBJ1-4; D gene unclear. CDR1 and CDR2 (germline): LGHNA, YSLEER. V shed 1 base and J shed 8 bases, with 17 bases lying between them. This CDR3 has 16 residues.

V and J are TRBV7-6 and TRBJ2-2; weak D call: TRBD1 (5 bases). Germline V lookup: CDR1 SGHVS, CDR2 FNYEAQ. Trimming left V 6 bases short and J 2 bases short, with 7 bases between. The CDR3 runs 13 residues. CDR3 coding DNA: TGTGCCAGCAGGACAGTTAACACCGGGGAGCTGTTTTTT. It translates to CASRTVNTGELFF.

The chain employs TRBV4-3 and TRBJ1-2, with D unresolved. The V gene lost 1 base and the J gene lost 0 bases, with 6 bases spanning the gap. In germline, CDR1 is LGHNA, CDR2 YSLEER. There are 14 residues in the CDR3. The CDR3 here is CASSQAGTNYGYTF. The CDR3 DNA reads TGCGCCAGCAGCCAAGCCGGGACTAACTATGGCTACACCTTC.

The chain employs TRBV6-1 and TRBJ2-3, with TRBD1 as a possible D gene (5 bases). V lost 4 bases, J lost 6 bases, and 11 bases lay in between. The germline gives CDR1 MNHNS, CDR2 SASEGT. The CDR3 contains 13 residues. The CDR3 region is CASSAGYGDTQYF. DNA of the CDR3: TGTGCCAGCAGTGCAGGGTACGGGGATACGCAGTATTTT.

The chain uses TRBV11-2 and TRBJ2-2, with 11 bases fitting TRBD1. J lost 1 base, V lost 5 bases, and 12 bases had no gene match. This CDR3 has 19 amino acids. Germline loops: CDR1 SGHAT, CDR2 FQNNGV. As DNA, the CDR3 is TGTGCCAGCAGCCCCTGGACAGGGGGCTACTTGGGGAACACCGGGGAGCTGTTTTTT. This encodes CASSPWTGGYLGNTGELFF. The full variable domain, completed using reference TRBV11-2 and TRBJ2-2, is EAGVAQSPRYKIIEKRQSVAFWCNPISGHATLYWYQQILGQGPKLLIQFQNNGVVDDSQLPKDRFSAERLKGVDSTLKIQPAKLEDSAVYLCASSPWTGGYLGNTGELFFGEGSRLTVL.

The rearrangement uses TRBV6-6 and TRBJ1-1; D perhaps matches TRBD1 (6 bases). The CDR3 covers 13 residues. Trimming shortened V by 6 bases and J by 1 base, and 9 bases separated the two germline ends. The germline V gene encodes CDR1 MNHNY and CDR2 SVGAGI (reference sequence). CDR3 loop: CASRDSKNTEAFF. Here the CDR3 DNA reads TGTGCCAGCAGGGACAGCAAGAACACTGAAGCTTTCTTT.

Only one count was recorded for this clone. This sequence joins TRBV30 and TRBJ2-1; D perhaps matches TRBD1 (6 bases). V lost 1 base to trimming and J lost 6 bases, with 10 bases between them. From germline, CDR1 is GTSNPN and CDR2 SVGIG (reference sequence). The CDR3 is 13 residues long. DNA of the CDR3: TGTGCCTGGAGTGCGAACAGGGTCAATGAGCAGTTCTTC. This sequence encodes CAWSANRVNEQFF.

The chain has TRBV7-8 and TRBJ2-5; 11 positions agree with TRBD2. V dropped 2 bases and J dropped 5; count of bases not matched to a gene: 4. Germline loops: CDR1 SGHVS, CDR2 FQNEAQ. This CDR3 comprises 15 residues. CDR3 region: CASSLIAGGLETQYF. The DNA for the CDR3 is TGTGCCAGCAGCTTAATAGCGGGAGGGTTGGAGACCCAGTACTTC.

The chain couples TRBV5-4 to TRBJ2-1; D is undetermined. Germline V gives CDR1 SGHNT, CDR2 YYREEE (reference sequence). V gave up 4 bases and J gave up 9 bases, with 14 bases separating them. There are 13 residues in the CDR3. The CDR3 is CASSLGPGGEQFF. The CDR3 DNA sequence: TGTGCCAGCAGCCTAGGCCCTGGCGGTGAGCAGTTCTTC.

The chain combines TRBV2 with TRBJ2-1; TRBD2 agrees at 7 bases. Germline V gene data show CDR1 as SNHLY and CDR2 as FYNNEI. This CDR3 contains 16 residues. The junction had 10 bases not matched to a gene; V was cut back by 1 base and J by 7 bases. In nucleotides, the CDR3 is TGTGCCAGCAGTGAAGGGGGTGGCGGGAGTGGAAATGAGCAGTTCTTC. It encodes CASSEGGGGSGNEQFF.